The 13 T cell receptor beta chains reported below all come from one sample, sequenced in a study of cytomegalovirus exposure and HLA in healthy donors. Profiling relied on immunoSEQ multiplex PCR, and the TCRdb table lists in-frame clones only, not all of them. The sample shows around 260,000 clones, about nine tenths of them seen only once. The sequencing sample was made of PBMCs. The receptors stem from a woman in her twenties or thirties in good health and CMV-seronegative.

The chain employs TRBV28 and TRBJ1-4; 8 nucleotides match TRBD1. Germline CDR1 is MDHEN and CDR2 is SYDVKM. Trimming removed 7 bases from V and 6 bases from J; junction bases left unmatched: 13. The CDR3 totals 16 residues. The CDR3: CASTPDPGGVDEKLFF. The CDR3 bases are TGTGCCAGCACCCCCGATCCAGGGGGCGTGGATGAAAAACTGTTTTTT.

The chain joins TRBV19 to TRBJ1-1, with TRBD1 identical over 8 bases. This CDR3 has 15 amino acids. CDR1 is LNHDA and CDR2 is SQIVND in the germline V gene (reference sequence). V gave up 1 base and J gave up 4 bases; unmatched junction bases: 5. The CDR3 protein is CASSIGTGRGTEAFF. In nucleotides, the CDR3 is TGTGCCAGTAGTATAGGGACAGGGCGGGGCACTGAAGCTTTCTTT.

The J gene is TRBJ1-1, the V gene TRBV27; D gene ambiguous. The V and J ends lost 5 bases and 0 bases respectively, with 7 bases between them. The CDR3 totals 13 residues. CDR1 and CDR2 from the germline V gene are MNHEY and SMNVEV (reference sequence). In DNA, the CDR3 is TGTGCCAGCAGTGGTAATATGAACACTGAAGCTTTCTTT. This sequence encodes CASSGNMNTEAFF.

This sequence joins TRBV4-2 and TRBJ2-7; the D gene is possibly TRBD2 (6 bases). V was trimmed by 0 bases and J by 7 bases, leaving 16 bases between them. The germline CDR1 and CDR2 sequences are LGHNA and YNFKEQ. The CDR3 consists of 15 residues. The CDR3 region is CASSQDLGDSLEQYF. The CDR3 region has the DNA TGTGCCAGCAGCCAAGATCTAGGGGACTCCTTGGAGCAGTACTTC.

The chain uses TRBV5-1 and TRBJ2-7; D unresolved. The CDR3 loop spans 12 amino acids. The V and J ends lost 5 bases and 2 bases respectively, with 8 bases between them. Germline values: CDR1 SGHRS, CDR2 YFSETQ. CDR3 residues: CASSPGAYEQYF. The DNA for the CDR3 is TGCGCCAGCAGTCCAGGAGCCTACGAGCAGTACTTC.

This rearrangement joins TRBV30 to TRBJ2-6; possible D gene TRBD1, 6 bases. Trimming removed 6 bases from V and 0 bases from J, with 15 bases in between. The CDR3 extends over 16 amino acids. CDR1 and CDR2 from the germline V gene are GTSNPN and SVGIG (reference sequence). The CDR3 sequence is CACNQGMSSGANVLTF. In nucleotides, the CDR3 is TGTGCCTGCAATCAGGGGATGAGCTCTGGGGCCAACGTCCTGACTTTC. Looking up the rest from reference TRBV30 and TRBJ2-6 gives the full variable domain: SQTIHQWPATLVQPVGSPLSLECTVEGTSNPNLYWYRQAAGRGLQLLFYSVGIGQISSEVPQNLSASRPQDRQFILSSKKLLLSDSGFYLCACNQGMSSGANVLTFGAGSRLTVL.

The V and J genes are TRBV19 and TRBJ1-1; no clear D gene. V lost 2 bases and J lost 1, with 8 bases in between. The CDR3 spans 14 residues. Germline V gene sequence: CDR1 LNHDA, CDR2 SQIVND (reference sequence). The DNA of the CDR3 is TGTGCCAGTAGTATACAAAACCCGAACACTGAAGCTTTCTTT. It translates to CASSIQNPNTEAFF.

This clone was observed a handful of times. The chain uses TRBV10-3 and TRBJ2-5; D gene uncertain. Trimming cost V 0 bases and J 5 bases, with 4 bases left between them. The CDR3 is 12 amino acids. Germline-derived CDR1 and CDR2 are ENHRY and SYGVKD. This CDR3 reads CAISESVETQYF. The DNA for the CDR3 is TGTGCCATCAGTGAGTCAGTGGAGACCCAGTACTTC.

The V and J genes are TRBV7-3 and TRBJ2-2; D is uncertain. This CDR3 comprises 12 residues. Trimming removed 4 bases from V and 2 bases from J, with 2 bases in between. Germline CDR1 reads SGHTA; CDR2 reads FQGTGA. The CDR3 sequence is CASSYNTGELFF. In nucleotides, the CDR3 is TGTGCCAGCAGCTACAACACCGGGGAGCTGTTTTTT.

The CDR3 nucleotides read TGCGCCAGCAATTTAGCGGGAGGCGGGTACGAGCAGTACTTC. Residues: CASNLAGGGYEQYF. The gene calls are TRBV5-1 and TRBJ2-7, with TRBD2 matching 10 bases. Losses at the gene ends were 6 bases for V and 4 bases for J; bases not matched to a gene: 7. This CDR3 has 14 amino acids. CDR1 and CDR2 (germline): SGHRS, YFSETQ.

The rearrangement links TRBV5-1 to TRBJ2-1, with 16 bases identical to TRBD2. The CDR3 is 17 amino acids. The germline gives CDR1 SGHRS, CDR2 YFSETQ. The V gene end was trimmed by 2 bases and the J gene end by 2 bases; junction bases not matched to a gene: 1. CDR3 DNA sequence: TGCGCCAGCAGCTTAGGGACTAGCGGGAGGGCCTACAATGAGCAGTTCTTC. Amino acid sequence: CASSLGTSGRAYNEQFF.

J is TRBJ2-7 and V is TRBV4-1, with D perhaps matching TRBD2 (5 bases). The V gene's germline CDR1 is MGHRA and CDR2 YSYEKL. CDR3 length: 14 amino acids. The germline V and J ends were trimmed by 3 bases and 7 bases, with 16 bases remaining between them. The CDR3 protein is CASSHTARSGEQYF. The CDR3 DNA sequence: TGCGCCAGCAGCCATACCGCAAGATCGGGAGAGCAGTACTTC.

The chain has TRBV7-6 and TRBJ2-5; D is perhaps TRBD2 (6 bases). Germline loops: CDR1 SGHVS, CDR2 FNYEAQ. The germline V and J ends were trimmed by 3 bases and 2 bases, with 13 bases remaining between them. The CDR3 spans 15 residues. DNA of the CDR3: TGTGCCAGCAGCTTCATGGGGGGTTATCAAGAGACCCAGTACTTC. Residues: CASSFMGGYQETQYF.